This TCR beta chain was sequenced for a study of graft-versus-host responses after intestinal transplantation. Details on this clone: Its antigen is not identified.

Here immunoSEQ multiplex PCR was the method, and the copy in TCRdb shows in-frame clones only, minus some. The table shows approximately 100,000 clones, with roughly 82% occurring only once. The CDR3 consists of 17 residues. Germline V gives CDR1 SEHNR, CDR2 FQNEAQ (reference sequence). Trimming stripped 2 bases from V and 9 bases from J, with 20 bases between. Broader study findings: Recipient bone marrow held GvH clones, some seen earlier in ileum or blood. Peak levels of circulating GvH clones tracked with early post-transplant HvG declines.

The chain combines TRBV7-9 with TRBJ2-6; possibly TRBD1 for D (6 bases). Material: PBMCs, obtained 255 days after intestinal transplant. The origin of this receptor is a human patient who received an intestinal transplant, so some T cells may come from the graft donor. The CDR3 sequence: CASSLPRGPSSINVLTF. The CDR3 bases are TGTGCCAGCAGCTTACCCAGGGGACCCTCCTCGATCAACGTCCTGACTTTC.